This TCR beta chain was recovered during a study of beta chain features in type 1 diabetes. The J segment lost 5 bases and the V segment lost 1 base, leaving 8 bases of the junction unmatched. CDR3 length: 17 amino acids. Germline-derived CDR1 and CDR2 are SGHTA and FQGNSA. On this clone: Its specificity is unknown.

Sequencing targeted expressed TCRB transcripts, as all isolated RNA had been reverse transcribed. The data were produced by immunoSEQ multiplex PCR, yet TCRdb's version contains in-frame clones alone and is incomplete. The data contain 150,000 to 190,000 clones, over 9% of them seen just once; the ten biggest clones take up 0.45% to 0.5%. Regarding the study as a whole: Across all four CD4+ subsets, people with type 1 diabetes showed modestly shorter TCRB CDR3s. Lower insertion and higher deletion counts appeared at VDJ junctions in type 1 diabetes patients.

Over 95% purity was reached by all sorted populations. The specimen was central memory CD4+ T cells from blood. This clonotype was obtained from a man younger than 40 with type 1 diabetes. The V call is TRBV7-2, the J call TRBJ2-1; 10 bases are shared with TRBD1. CDR3 DNA: TGTGCCAGCAGCTTAGATCTGGGGACAGGGGCCCACAATGAGCAGTTCTTC. Translating it yields CASSLDLGTGAHNEQFF.